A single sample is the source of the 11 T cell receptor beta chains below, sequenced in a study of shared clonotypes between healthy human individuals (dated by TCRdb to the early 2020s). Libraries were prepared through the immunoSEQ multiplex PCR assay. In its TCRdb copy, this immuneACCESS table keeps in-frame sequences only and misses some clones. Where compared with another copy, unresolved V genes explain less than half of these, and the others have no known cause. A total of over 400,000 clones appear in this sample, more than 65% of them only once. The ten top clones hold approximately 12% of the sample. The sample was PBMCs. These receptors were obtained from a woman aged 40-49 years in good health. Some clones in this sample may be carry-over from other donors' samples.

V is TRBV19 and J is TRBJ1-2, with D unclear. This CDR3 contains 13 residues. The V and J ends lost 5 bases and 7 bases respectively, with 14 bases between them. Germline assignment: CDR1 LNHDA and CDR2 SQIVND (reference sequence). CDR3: CASSDRAGSGYTF. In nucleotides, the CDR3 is TGTGCCAGTAGTGACCGGGCCGGGAGTGGCTACACCTTC. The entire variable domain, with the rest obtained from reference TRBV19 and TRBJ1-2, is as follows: DGGITQSPKYLFRKEGQNVTLSCEQNLNHDAMYWYRQDPGQGLRLIYYSQIVNDFQKGDIAEGYSVSREKKESFPLTVTSAQKNPTAFYLCASSDRAGSGYTFGSGTRLTVV.

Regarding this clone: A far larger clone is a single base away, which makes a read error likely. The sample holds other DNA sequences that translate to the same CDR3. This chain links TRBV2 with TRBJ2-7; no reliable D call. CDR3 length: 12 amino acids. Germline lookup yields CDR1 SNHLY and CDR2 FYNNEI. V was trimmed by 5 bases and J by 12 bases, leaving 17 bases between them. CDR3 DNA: TGTGCCAGCAGTTGGGCCACTACATTTCCGTACTTC. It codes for CASSWATTFPYF.

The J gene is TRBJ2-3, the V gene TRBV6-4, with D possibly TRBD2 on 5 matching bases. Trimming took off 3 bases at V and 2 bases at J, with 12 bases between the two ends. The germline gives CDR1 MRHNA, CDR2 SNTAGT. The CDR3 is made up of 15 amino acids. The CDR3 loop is CASSETGSLTDTQYF. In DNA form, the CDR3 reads TGTGCCAGCAGTGAAACGGGGTCCCTCACAGATACGCAGTATTTT.

The chain's CDR3 is CASSLYGGVTEAFF. The CDR3 DNA sequence: TGTGCCAGCAGCTTATATGGGGGGGTCACTGAAGCTTTCTTT. The chain carries TRBV11-2 and TRBJ1-1; a possible D gene is TRBD1 (5 bases). V lost 2 bases, J lost 4 bases, and 11 bases lay in between. Germline V gene lookup returns CDR1 SGHAT and CDR2 FQNNGV. The length of the CDR3 is 14 residues.

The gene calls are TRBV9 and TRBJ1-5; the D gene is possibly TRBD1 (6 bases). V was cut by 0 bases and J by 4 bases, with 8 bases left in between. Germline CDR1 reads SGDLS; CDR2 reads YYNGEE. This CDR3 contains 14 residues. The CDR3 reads CASSVAGENQPQHF. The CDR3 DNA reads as TGTGCCAGCAGCGTAGCAGGGGAAAATCAGCCCCAGCATTTT.

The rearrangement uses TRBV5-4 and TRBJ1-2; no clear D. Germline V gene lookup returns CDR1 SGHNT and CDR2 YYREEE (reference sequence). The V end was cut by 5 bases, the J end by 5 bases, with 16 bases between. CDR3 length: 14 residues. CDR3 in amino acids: CASRVPDLGYGYTF. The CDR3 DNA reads TGTGCCAGCAGGGTGCCAGACCTAGGGTATGGCTACACCTTC.

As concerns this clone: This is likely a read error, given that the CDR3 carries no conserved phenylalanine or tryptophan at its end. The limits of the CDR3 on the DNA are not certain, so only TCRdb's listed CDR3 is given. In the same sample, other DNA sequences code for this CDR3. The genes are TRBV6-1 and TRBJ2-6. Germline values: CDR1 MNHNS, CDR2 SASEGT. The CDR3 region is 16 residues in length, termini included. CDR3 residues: CASSELDFSGANVLTL.

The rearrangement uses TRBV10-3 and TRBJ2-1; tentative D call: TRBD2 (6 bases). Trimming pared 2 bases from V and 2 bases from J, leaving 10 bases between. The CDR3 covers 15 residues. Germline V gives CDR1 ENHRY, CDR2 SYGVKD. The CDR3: CAISEVEGTYNEQFF. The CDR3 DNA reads TGTGCCATCAGTGAGGTGGAGGGAACCTACAATGAGCAGTTCTTC.

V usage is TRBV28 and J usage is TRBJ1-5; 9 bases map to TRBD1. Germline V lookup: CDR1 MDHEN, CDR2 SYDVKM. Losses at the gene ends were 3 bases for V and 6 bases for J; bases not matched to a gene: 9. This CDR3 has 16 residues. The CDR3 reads CASSLYRGQTGQPQHF. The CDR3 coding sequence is TGTGCCAGCAGTTTGTACAGGGGGCAAACGGGTCAGCCCCAGCATTTT.

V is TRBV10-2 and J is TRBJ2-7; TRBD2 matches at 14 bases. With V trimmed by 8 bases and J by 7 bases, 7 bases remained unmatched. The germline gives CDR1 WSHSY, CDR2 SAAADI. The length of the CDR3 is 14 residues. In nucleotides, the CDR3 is TGCGCCAGCGTGACTAGCGGGAGGGTCTCTGAGCAGTACTTC. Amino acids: CASVTSGRVSEQYF.

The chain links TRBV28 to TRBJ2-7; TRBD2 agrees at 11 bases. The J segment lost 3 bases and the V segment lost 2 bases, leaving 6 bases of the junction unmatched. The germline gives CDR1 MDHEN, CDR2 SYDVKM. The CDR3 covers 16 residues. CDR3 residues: CASSLGLAGGLYEQYF. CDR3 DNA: TGTGCCAGCAGTTTAGGGTTAGCGGGAGGGCTCTACGAGCAGTACTTC.